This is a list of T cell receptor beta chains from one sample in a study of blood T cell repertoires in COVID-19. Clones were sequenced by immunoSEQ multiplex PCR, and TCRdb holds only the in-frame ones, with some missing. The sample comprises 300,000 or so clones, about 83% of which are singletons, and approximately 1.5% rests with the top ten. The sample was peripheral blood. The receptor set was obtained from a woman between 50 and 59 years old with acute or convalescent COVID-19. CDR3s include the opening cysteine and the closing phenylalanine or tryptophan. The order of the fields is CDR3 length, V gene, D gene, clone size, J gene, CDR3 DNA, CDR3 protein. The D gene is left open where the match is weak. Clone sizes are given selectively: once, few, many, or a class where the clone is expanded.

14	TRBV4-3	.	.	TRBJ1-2	TGCGCCAGCAGCCGAGACGGGATGACGGGTGGCTACACCTTC	CASSRDGMTGGYTF
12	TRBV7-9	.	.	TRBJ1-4	TGTGCCAGCAGCTTAGTTCGGGAAAAACTGTTTTTT	CASSLVREKLFF
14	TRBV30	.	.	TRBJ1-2	TGTGCCTGGAATTATCTGGGGGGGGAGGATGGCTACACCTTC	CAWNYLGGEDGYTF
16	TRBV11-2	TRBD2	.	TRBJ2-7	TGTGCCAGCAGCCACCCGGGACTAGCGGGCTCCTACGAGCAGTACTTC	CASSHPGLAGSYEQYF
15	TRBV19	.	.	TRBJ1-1	TGTGCCAGTAGTATTAAAGGGGCCAGAAACACTGAAGCTTTCTTT	CASSIKGARNTEAFF
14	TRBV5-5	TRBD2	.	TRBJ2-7	TGTGCCAGCAGCTTTGCTAGCGGCACCTACGAGCAGTACTTC	CASSFASGTYEQYF
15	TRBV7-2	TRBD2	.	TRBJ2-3	TGTGCCAGCTTCCTAACTAGCGGGAGTCCAGATACGCAGTATTTT	CASFLTSGSPDTQYF
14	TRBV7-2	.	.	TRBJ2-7	TGTGCCAGCAGCTCACCGGGAGAATGGCGCGAGCAGTACTTC	CASSSPGEWREQYF
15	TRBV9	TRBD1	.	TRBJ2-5	TGTGCCAGCAGCGTAGAGGGGACAGGGCGAGAGACCCAGTACTTC	CASSVEGTGRETQYF
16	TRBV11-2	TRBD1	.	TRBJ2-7	TGTGCCAGCAGCTTAGGGGTCGGGACAGGGCTCACTGAGCAGTACTTC	CASSLGVGTGLTEQYF
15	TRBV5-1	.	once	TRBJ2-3	TGCGCCAGCAGCTTGGGGACAGATCGCACAGATACGCAGTATTTT	CASSLGTDRTDTQYF
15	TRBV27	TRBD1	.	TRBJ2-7	TGTGCCAGCCGTACCAAAAGACAGGGGGCAGGAGAGCAGTACTTC	CASRTKRQGAGEQYF
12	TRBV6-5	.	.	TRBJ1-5	TGTGCCAGCAAAATAGAAAATCAGCCCCAGCATTTT	CASKIENQPQHF
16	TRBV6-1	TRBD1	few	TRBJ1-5	TGTGCCAGCAGTGAAGTGTGGACAGGACCCAATCAGCCCCAGCATTTT	CASSEVWTGPNQPQHF
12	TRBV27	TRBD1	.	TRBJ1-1	TGTGCCAGCAGTTTACAGGGGGCTGAAGCTTTCTTT	CASSLQGAEAFF
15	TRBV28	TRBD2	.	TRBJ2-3	TGTGCCAGCAGTTTGCGCGGGAGGGCCGGAGATACGCAGTATTTT	CASSLRGRAGDTQYF
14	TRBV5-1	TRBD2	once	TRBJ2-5	TGCGCCAGCAGCCACGGGACTAGTCTGGAGACCCAGTACTTC	CASSHGTSLETQYF
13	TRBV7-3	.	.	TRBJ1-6	TGTGCCAGCAGCCCTACAGAGAATTCACCCCTCCACTTT	CASSPTENSPLHF
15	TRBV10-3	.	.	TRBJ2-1	TGTGCCATCCGTCTAGGGGGAGGGCCTAGGGATGAGCAGTTCTTC	CAIRLGGGPRDEQFF
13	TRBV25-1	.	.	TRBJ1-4	TGTGCCAGCAGTGACCGGTTTAATGAAAAACTGTTTTTT	CASSDRFNEKLFF